The clone carrying this T cell receptor (beta chain) was counted ten times or more. The data belong to a study of early T cells in non-severe SARS-CoV-2 infection. The CDR3 length is 16 residues. The germline CDR1 and CDR2 sequences are SGDLS and YYNGEE. V shed 4 bases, J shed 2 bases, and the junction held 6 bases outside the gene matches. TCRdb re-called the 5' RACE reads through MiXCR, storing one row per CDR3 protein. The sample lists over 55,000 distinct CDR3 sequences, about 12% occurring once. The sequenced material came from whole blood. This clonotype was sampled from an adult who was a healthcare worker with PCR-confirmed SARS-CoV-2 infection or an uninfected control (not recorded which). The rearrangement links TRBV9 to TRBJ2-3, with 11 bases matching TRBD1. In nucleotides, the CDR3 is TGTGCCAGCAGCTCCCGGGACAGGGGGACCACAGATACGCAGTATTTT. The encoded protein is CASSSRDRGTTDTQYF.